These 9 T cell receptor beta chains were all obtained from the same sample, sequenced in a study of OX40 agonist ivuxolimab in advanced cancers. TCRdb's table, derived via immunoSEQ multiplex PCR, lists solely in-frame clones and lacks some. The data contain around 84,000 clones, 75% to 95% of them seen just once; the ten biggest clones take up 0.4% to 0.55%. Sequencing was performed on CD4+ or CD8+ T cells sorted from blood, taken in a trial of the OX40 agonist ivuxolimab. All receptors derive from an adult with an advanced solid tumor such as melanoma, head and neck, liver or kidney cancer.

V usage is TRBV5-4 and J usage is TRBJ2-3; TRBD2 is a possible D gene (5 bases). Trimming pared 1 base from V and 6 bases from J, leaving 15 bases between. The CDR3 spans 15 residues. Per the germline V gene, CDR1 is SGHNT and CDR2 is YYREEE (reference sequence). Written as DNA, the CDR3 is TGTGCCAGCAGCTTGTGGGCGGATCCGGGGGATACGCAGTATTTT. Amino acids: CASSLWADPGDTQYF.

CDR3 nucleotides: TGCGCCAGCAGCCGGCGGGATGGAGACGAGCAGTACTTC. It translates to CASSRRDGDEQYF. V usage is TRBV5-1 and J usage is TRBJ2-7; maybe TRBD2 (6 bases). In germline, CDR1 is SGHRS, CDR2 YFSETQ. V was pared by 4 bases and J by 5 bases, with 13 bases between. CDR3 length: 13 residues.

The chain couples TRBV28 to TRBJ2-5, with 10 bases that match TRBD2. The CDR3 sequence is 13 residues long. Losses at the gene ends were 6 bases for V and 5 bases for J; bases not matched to a gene: 3. Germline lookup yields CDR1 MDHEN and CDR2 SYDVKM. In nucleotides, the CDR3 is TGTGCCAGCAGCCTGACTAGCGGGGAGACCCAGTACTTC. This translates into CASSLTSGETQYF.

This chain connects TRBV6-5 to TRBJ2-7, with unresolved D. From germline, CDR1 is MNHEY and CDR2 SVGAGI. This CDR3 is built from 16 residues. Trimming removed 4 bases from V and 2 bases from J, with 18 bases in between. CDR3 residues: CASSSATLYGPYEQYF. The CDR3 DNA follows: TGTGCCAGCAGTTCAGCGACCCTTTACGGTCCCTACGAGCAGTACTTC.

CDR3 sequence (DNA): TGTGCCAGCAGCCGAGCGGGGTATGAGACCCAGTACTTC. Its protein is CASSRAGYETQYF. The chain carries TRBV7-8 and TRBJ2-5; 7 positions match TRBD2. Losses at the gene ends were 5 bases for V and 5 bases for J; bases not matched to a gene: 5. The CDR3 has 13 residues. The V gene's germline CDR1 is SGHVS and CDR2 FQNEAQ.

The chain joins TRBV7-8 to TRBJ1-1, with TRBD1 matching 9 bases. V lost 5 bases to trimming and J lost 0 bases; unmatched junction nucleotides: 7. CDR3 size: 16 residues. Germline assignment: CDR1 SGHVS and CDR2 FQNEAQ. The CDR3, as DNA: TGTGCCAGCAGCCCTCCCGGACAGGGGATGAACACTGAAGCTTTCTTT. Its translation is CASSPPGQGMNTEAFF.

The chain links TRBV4-2 to TRBJ1-2; 7 positions agree with TRBD1. The CDR3 length is 17 residues. Looked up from germline, CDR1 is LGHNA and CDR2 is YNFKEQ. V lost 0 bases to trimming and J lost 4 bases; unmatched junction nucleotides: 11. CDR3 protein: CASSQDRGDRERYGYTF. CDR3 DNA sequence: TGTGCCAGCAGCCAAGATAGGGGAGACAGGGAACGCTATGGCTACACCTTC.

The V gene is TRBV25-1, the J gene TRBJ2-5; D gene uncertain. The CDR3 contains 12 residues. CDR1 and CDR2 (germline): MGHDK, SYGVNS. The V and J ends lost 3 bases and 7 bases respectively, with 9 bases between them. CDR3 protein: CASSDRPGTQYF. The CDR3 nucleotides are TGTGCCAGCAGTGACCGGCCCGGGACCCAGTACTTC.

This clone was recorded only once. The chain combines TRBV5-1 with TRBJ2-5, with D tentatively TRBD2 (6 bases). Germline V gene sequence: CDR1 SGHRS, CDR2 YFSETQ. V was cut by 0 bases and J by 3 bases, with 9 bases left in between. The CDR3 spans 14 residues. The CDR3, as DNA: TGCGCCAGCAGCTTGGGTAGCGGTGAAGAGACCCAGTACTTC. Translating it yields CASSLGSGEETQYF.